This entry is about one T cell receptor beta chain. Its antigen is unidentified. The sample originates from a study of beta chain features in type 1 diabetes. Broader study findings: Researchers report that Type 1 diabetes patients had moderately but significantly shorter TCRB CDR3s across all four CD4+ subsets.

V lost 3 bases and J 0 bases, leaving 11 bases between the germline ends. CDR3 length: 15 residues. The germline V gene has CDR1 SGHRS and CDR2 YFSETQ. Since all of the isolated RNA was reverse transcribed, expressed TCRB transcripts were what got sequenced. Libraries were prepared by immunoSEQ multiplex PCR; TCRdb keeps only in-frame clonotypes and omits some of them. The sample holds hundreds of thousands of clones, roughly an eighth seen once. The V gene is TRBV5-1, the J gene TRBJ2-3; D is undetermined. This TCR was recovered from a man between 18 and 29 years old with type 1 diabetes. Sequencing used naive CD4+ T cells from blood. DNA of the CDR3: TGCGCCAGCAGCTCCGTAGTGGGAAGCACAGATACGCAGTATTTT. This codes for CASSSVVGSTDTQYF. Filled out from reference TRBV5-1 and TRBJ2-3, the complete variable domain reads KAGVTQTPRYLIKTRGQQVTLSCSPISGHRSVSWYQQTPGQGLQFLFEYFSETQRNKGNFPGRFSGRQFSNSRSEMNVSTLELGDSALYLCASSSVVGSTDTQYFGPGTRLTVL.